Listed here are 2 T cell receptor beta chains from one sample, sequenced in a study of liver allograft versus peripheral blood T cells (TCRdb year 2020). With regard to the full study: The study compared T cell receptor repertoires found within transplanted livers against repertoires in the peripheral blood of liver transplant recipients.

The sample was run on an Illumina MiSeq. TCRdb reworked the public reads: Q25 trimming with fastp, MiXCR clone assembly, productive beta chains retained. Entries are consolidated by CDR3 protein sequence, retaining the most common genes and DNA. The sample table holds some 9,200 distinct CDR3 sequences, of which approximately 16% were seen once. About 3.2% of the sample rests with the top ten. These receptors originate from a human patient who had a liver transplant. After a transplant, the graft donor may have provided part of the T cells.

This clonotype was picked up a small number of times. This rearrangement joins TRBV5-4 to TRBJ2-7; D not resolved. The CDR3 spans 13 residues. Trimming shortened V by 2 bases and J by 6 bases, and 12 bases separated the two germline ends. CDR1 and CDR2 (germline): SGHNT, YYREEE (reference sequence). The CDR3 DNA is TGTGCCAGCAGCTTTCTATCCGGGTTCGAGCAGTACTTC. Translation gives CASSFLSGFEQYF.

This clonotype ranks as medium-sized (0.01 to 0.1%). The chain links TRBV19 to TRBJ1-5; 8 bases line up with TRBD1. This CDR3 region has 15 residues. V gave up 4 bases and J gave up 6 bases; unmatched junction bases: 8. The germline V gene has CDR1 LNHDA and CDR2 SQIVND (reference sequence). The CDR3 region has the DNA TGTGCCAGTAGTAGTATGGGACAGGTCAGTCAGCCCCAGCATTTT. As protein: CASSSMGQVSQPQHF.